The T cell receptor beta chain under discussion was sequenced for a study of blood T cell repertoires in COVID-19. The germline V gene has CDR1 GTSNPN and CDR2 SVGIG (reference sequence). V lost 2 bases to trimming and J lost 2 bases, with 10 bases between them. The CDR3 extends over 14 amino acids. Methods used by the authors: How many nucleated cells were present was estimated from reference gene primer amplification. The protocol was immunoSEQ multiplex PCR, while the TCRdb copy is restricted to in-frame clones and leaves out a portion. The D gene and trimming were derived from the DNA, and the V and J assignments and clone size from that table. This table holds a few hundred thousand clones, roughly 84% found once.

Material for sequencing was peripheral blood. The receptor's source is a young woman with acute or convalescent COVID-19. V usage is TRBV30 and J usage is TRBJ2-1; maybe TRBD2 (5 bases). The CDR3 DNA follows: TGTGCCTGGAGTCGGCAAGCGGCCTACAATGAGCAGTTCTTC. Its translation is CAWSRQAAYNEQFF.